A selection of T cell receptor beta chains follows, all from one sample in a study of regulatory T cells in long-lasting Graves disease. A single record per CDR3 protein comes from TCRdb applying MiXCR to the multiplex PCR reads. The sample records some 300,000 distinct CDR3 sequences, under 25% being singletons. This specimen consisted of peripheral blood mononuclear cells (PBMCs), obtained when the disease was refractory, from a patient treated with antithyroid drugs. The receptors shown here come from a female donor with Graves disease. The CDR3 runs from the conserved cysteine through the conserved F or W. D genes are given only for firm matches. Clone size appears in some rows only: once, few, many, or a class for an expanded clone.

len: 15
abundance: many
v_gene: TRBV28
d_gene: TRBD1
j_gene: TRBJ1-6
CDR3nt: TGTGCCAGCAGCAAGATAGACAGGGACAATTCACCCCTCCACTTT
CDR3aa: CASSKIDRDNSPLHF

len: 15
abundance: NA
v_gene: TRBV7-2
d_gene: NA
j_gene: TRBJ1-6
CDR3nt: TGTGCCAGCAGCTTGACAGTTGGGGATAATTCACCCCTCCACTTT
CDR3aa: CASSLTVGDNSPLHF

len: 14
abundance: NA
v_gene: TRBV29-1
d_gene: TRBD2
j_gene: TRBJ2-2
CDR3nt: TGCAGCGTTTCTAGCGGGAGAATAGACGGGGAGCTGTTTTTT
CDR3aa: CSVSSGRIDGELFF

len: 16
abundance: many
v_gene: TRBV15
d_gene: NA
j_gene: TRBJ2-5
CDR3nt: TGTGCCACCAGCTTTAGTACAGGGACTCCAGAAGAGACCCAGTACTTC
CDR3aa: CATSFSTGTPEETQYF

len: 13
abundance: NA
v_gene: TRBV6-1
d_gene: NA
j_gene: TRBJ2-4
CDR3nt: TGTGCCAGCAGGGCCGGCTTAGGAACCATTCAGTACTTC
CDR3aa: CASRAGLGTIQYF

len: 15
abundance: NA
v_gene: TRBV7-9
d_gene: NA
j_gene: TRBJ1-4
CDR3nt: TGTGCCAGCAGCCAACGGGACGGTTTAAACGAAAAACTGTTTTTT
CDR3aa: CASSQRDGLNEKLFF

len: 15
abundance: NA
v_gene: TRBV7-2
d_gene: NA
j_gene: TRBJ2-2
CDR3nt: TGTGCCAGCAGTTCAGGACCAGGGGATCCCGGGGAGCTGTTTTTT
CDR3aa: CASSSGPGDPGELFF

len: 17
abundance: few
v_gene: TRBV6-1
d_gene: NA
j_gene: TRBJ2-2
CDR3nt: TGTGCCAGCAGCCCCACGACCCGGACCGGCGCCGCCGGGGAGCTGTTTTTT
CDR3aa: CASSPTTRTGAAGELFF

len: 15
abundance: few
v_gene: TRBV20-1
d_gene: NA
j_gene: TRBJ1-3
CDR3nt: TGCAGTGCGTCCACGACGGATCCCTCTGGAAACACCATATATTTT
CDR3aa: CSASTTDPSGNTIYF

len: 14
abundance: many
v_gene: TRBV11-2
d_gene: NA
j_gene: TRBJ2-5
CDR3nt: TGTGCCAGCAGCTTAGGAGCCGTACAAGAGACCCAGTACTTC
CDR3aa: CASSLGAVQETQYF

len: 15
abundance: few
v_gene: TRBV7-2
d_gene: NA
j_gene: TRBJ2-7
CDR3nt: TGTGCCAGCAGCTTAGGGGGGGTTGAGTCCTACGAGCAGTACTTC
CDR3aa: CASSLGGVESYEQYF

len: 13
abundance: NA
v_gene: TRBV28
d_gene: TRBD2
j_gene: TRBJ2-3
CDR3nt: TGTGCCAGCAGTGCCAGCGGGAGAGATACGCAGTATTTT
CDR3aa: CASSASGRDTQYF

len: 13
abundance: NA
v_gene: TRBV7-9
d_gene: NA
j_gene: TRBJ2-5
CDR3nt: TGTGCCAGCAGGTCTTTGGGGGTGGAGACCCAGTACTTC
CDR3aa: CASRSLGVETQYF

len: 14
abundance: few
v_gene: TRBV28
d_gene: TRBD2
j_gene: TRBJ2-7
CDR3nt: TGTGCCAGCGAACCGGGACTAGCGGGAGGGAGGCAGTACTTC
CDR3aa: CASEPGLAGGRQYF

len: 14
abundance: few
v_gene: TRBV4-3
d_gene: NA
j_gene: TRBJ2-5
CDR3nt: TGCGCCAGCAGCCAAGTGTACCCCCCAGAGACCCAGTACTTC
CDR3aa: CASSQVYPPETQYF

len: 13
abundance: many
v_gene: TRBV11-2
d_gene: NA
j_gene: TRBJ2-5
CDR3nt: TGTGCCAGCAGCTTAATTAGGTTAGAGACCCAGTACTTC
CDR3aa: CASSLIRLETQYF

len: 15
abundance: few
v_gene: TRBV5-1
d_gene: NA
j_gene: TRBJ2-6
CDR3nt: TGCGCCAGCAGCTTGCTAGGGGCTGGGGCCAACGTCCTGACTTTC
CDR3aa: CASSLLGAGANVLTF

len: 12
abundance: many
v_gene: TRBV11-2
d_gene: NA
j_gene: TRBJ1-1
CDR3nt: TGTGCCAGCAGCTCCAACCGGATCGAAGCTTTCTTT
CDR3aa: CASSSNRIEAFF

len: 15
abundance: many
v_gene: TRBV7-8
d_gene: NA
j_gene: TRBJ2-5
CDR3nt: TGTGCCAGCAGCTTACGAAGACAGGGAGGGGAGACCCAGTACTTC
CDR3aa: CASSLRRQGGETQYF

len: 13
abundance: few
v_gene: TRBV6-9
d_gene: NA
j_gene: TRBJ1-5
CDR3nt: TGTGCCAGCAGTTATGAGAATAATCAGCCCCAGCATTTT
CDR3aa: CASSYENNQPQHF